Shown below are 28 T cell receptor beta chains from a single sample sequenced in a study of CD8 T cells in ankylosing spondylitis. TCRdb called the 5' RACE reads again in MiXCR, with one record for every CDR3 protein. Among roughly 150,000 distinct CDR3 sequences, around 32% were seen once, and the ten largest hold about 6%. Sequences were obtained from synovial fluid, either unsorted or a sorted T cell fraction (not recorded which). The receptors were gathered from a male donor with ankylosing spondylitis.

This clonotype has only a few counts. This sequence joins TRBV2 and TRBJ2-5; no clear D. V was clipped by 4 bases and J by 7 bases, with 16 bases between them. Germline V gene data show CDR1 as SNHLY and CDR2 as FYNNEI. This CDR3 contains 14 residues. In DNA, the CDR3 is TGTGCCAGCAGTGCTATGCGGAGCGTCGGGACCCAGTACTTC. It encodes CASSAMRSVGTQYF.

The chain couples TRBV30 to TRBJ2-5; no clear D gene. V was pared by 3 bases and J by 5 bases, with 7 bases between. Germline V lookup: CDR1 GTSNPN, CDR2 SVGIG (reference sequence). The CDR3 has 11 residues. The CDR3 is CAWRNGETQYF. CDR3 nucleotides: TGTGCCTGGAGGAATGGGGAGACCCAGTACTTC.

The genes are TRBV30 and TRBJ1-1, with D tentatively TRBD1 (6 bases). The V gene's germline CDR1 is GTSNPN and CDR2 SVGIG (reference sequence). The V gene lost 0 bases and the J gene lost 0 bases, with 17 bases spanning the gap. This CDR3 is 17 amino acids long. The CDR3 here is CAWSVGQKRGMNTEAFF. CDR3 sequence (DNA): TGTGCCTGGAGTGTAGGTCAGAAAAGGGGGATGAACACTGAAGCTTTCTTT. The entire variable domain, with the rest obtained from reference TRBV30 and TRBJ1-1, is as follows: SQTIHQWPATLVQPVGSPLSLECTVEGTSNPNLYWYRQAAGRGLQLLFYSVGIGQISSEVPQNLSASRPQDRQFILSSKKLLLSDSGFYLCAWSVGQKRGMNTEAFFGQGTRLTVV.

The chain has TRBV12-3 or TRBV12-4 and TRBJ1-1, with 9 bases that match TRBD1. V lost 2 bases and J lost 8; bases outside the gene matches: 12. The CDR3 has 16 amino acids. CDR3: CASSLRATGGGGEAFF. CDR3 nucleotide sequence: TGTGCCAGCAGTTTAAGGGCGACAGGGGGAGGGGGCGAAGCTTTCTTT.

Only a few counts were recorded for this clonotype. This could be a read error, since a much larger clone is one nucleotide away. V is TRBV2 and J is TRBJ2-3; TRBD2 aligns across 9 bases. Germline-derived CDR1 and CDR2 are SNHLY and FYNNEI. CDR3 length: 14 amino acids. The junction had 2 bases not matched to a gene; V was cut back by 6 bases and J by 1 base. The CDR3, as DNA: TGTGCCAGCAGCTGGACTAGCGGCACAGATACGCAGTATTTT. Translated: CASSWTSGTDTQYF.

The chain links TRBV28 to TRBJ1-2; D is uncertain. The length of the CDR3 is 15 residues. Germline V CDR1 and CDR2: MDHEN, SYDVKM. Trimming took off 2 bases at V and 5 bases at J, with 15 bases between the two ends. The CDR3 sequence: CASSLAPGRSYGYTF. CDR3 coding DNA: TGTGCCAGCAGTTTAGCACCGGGGAGGTCGTATGGCTACACCTTC.

The chain couples TRBV24-1 to TRBJ2-7; D remains unclear. The CDR3 runs to 11 residues. CDR1 and CDR2 (germline): KGHDR, SFDVKD. The V end was cut by 12 bases, the J end by 5 bases, with 13 bases between. This CDR3 is CAVADGDEQYF. The CDR3 nucleotides are TGTGCCGTCGCGGACGGAGACGAGCAGTACTTC.

The chain joins TRBV12-3 or TRBV12-4 to TRBJ1-5, with D perhaps matching TRBD1 (5 bases). The CDR3 is 12 amino acids. V lost 6 bases and J 6 bases, leaving 9 bases between the germline ends. CDR3 region: CASRQGSQPQHF. In DNA, the CDR3 is TGTGCCAGCAGGCAGGGATCTCAGCCCCAGCATTTT.

This chain joins TRBV12-3 or TRBV12-4 and TRBJ2-2; D remains ambiguous. Between the trimmed V and J ends, which lost 8 bases and 1 base, there was a span of 11 bases. The CDR3 length is 14 residues. CDR3 in DNA: TGTGCCAGCTCCCCATACGGGAACACCGGGGAGCTGTTTTTT. This codes for CASSPYGNTGELFF.

This chain connects TRBV28 to TRBJ2-2; weak D call: TRBD2 (5 bases). CDR3 length equals 14 residues. V gave up 2 bases and J gave up 3 bases, with 7 bases separating them. The germline V gene encodes CDR1 MDHEN and CDR2 SYDVKM. The CDR3 loop is CASSLVRDTGELFF. The CDR3 DNA reads TGTGCCAGCAGTTTAGTGCGGGACACCGGGGAGCTGTTTTTT.

This clonotype was seen a few times. The gene calls are TRBV10-3 and TRBJ2-3; weak D call: TRBD2 (7 bases). V lost 8 bases and J 6 bases, leaving 15 bases between the germline ends. The CDR3 is made up of 13 amino acids. Germline assignment: CDR1 ENHRY and CDR2 SYGVKD. Here the CDR3 reads CAIGRGAGDTQYF. The CDR3 coding sequence is TGTGCCATCGGACGGGGGGCCGGGGATACGCAGTATTTT.

This clonotype was seen many times. This sequence joins TRBV6-1 and TRBJ2-2, with 11 bases matching TRBD2. CDR1 is MNHNS and CDR2 is SASEGT in the germline V gene. V shed 7 bases, J shed 4 bases, and the junction held 5 bases outside the gene matches. The CDR3 runs 15 residues. This chain's CDR3 is CASTLAGGATGELFF. The CDR3, as DNA: TGTGCCAGCACTCTAGCGGGGGGCGCCACCGGGGAGCTGTTTTTT.

The chain is built from TRBV12-3 or TRBV12-4 and TRBJ1-1, with a weak D call TRBD1 (5 bases). The CDR3 runs to 19 residues. The CDR3 is CAGPRSSQWGSSMNTEAFF. The CDR3 bases are TGTGCAGGCCCACGGAGCAGCCAGTGGGGGTCGAGTATGAACACTGAAGCTTTCTTT.

The chain couples TRBV10-3 to TRBJ2-7; 8 bases fit TRBD1. V was clipped by 9 bases and J by 3 bases; unmatched bases: 7. The CDR3 loop spans 13 amino acids. Germline CDR1 and CDR2: ENHRY and SYGVKD. The chain's CDR3 is CAIGQGDLYEQYF. In DNA, the CDR3 is TGTGCCATTGGACAGGGAGATCTCTACGAGCAGTACTTC.

The V gene is TRBV20-1, the J gene TRBJ2-2, with D perhaps being TRBD1 or TRBD2 (5 bases each). Germline V CDR1 and CDR2: DFQATT, SNEGSKA (reference sequence). The CDR3 contains 14 residues. As DNA, the CDR3 is TGCAGCGCACCCGGGGCAGGAGCGACCGGGGAGCTGTTTTTT. This translates into CSAPGAGATGELFF.

This clonotype has a handful of counts. The V call is TRBV4-2, the J call TRBJ1-1; 7 bases are a match to TRBD1. The V gene end was trimmed by 3 bases and the J gene end by 2 bases; junction bases not matched to a gene: 6. Germline V gives CDR1 LGHNA, CDR2 YNFKEQ. The CDR3 covers 15 residues. This CDR3 is CASSHEDRINTEAFF. The CDR3 bases are TGTGCCAGCAGCCATGAGGACAGGATCAACACTGAAGCTTTCTTT.

The chain uses TRBV29-1 and TRBJ2-3, with 9 bases identical to TRBD1. This CDR3 region has 15 residues. The V gene end was trimmed by 8 bases and the J gene end by 5 bases; junction bases not matched to a gene: 14. The germline CDR1 and CDR2 sequences are SQVTM and ANQGSEA. The CDR3 here is CSSPGTGLLGDTQYF. The CDR3 DNA sequence: TGCAGCTCCCCCGGGACAGGGCTTTTGGGAGATACGCAGTATTTT.

The chain employs TRBV7-2 and TRBJ2-3; the D gene is possibly TRBD2 (5 bases). This CDR3 is built from 14 residues. Between the trimmed V and J ends, which lost 4 bases and 0 bases, there was a span of 8 bases. The germline CDR1 and CDR2 sequences are SGHTA and FQGNSA. This chain's CDR3 is CASSSSPSTDTQYF. CDR3 DNA sequence: TGTGCCAGCAGCTCTAGCCCCAGCACAGATACGCAGTATTTT.

The gene calls are TRBV5-1 and TRBJ2-3; D is perhaps TRBD1 or TRBD2 (5 bases each). The germline V and J ends were trimmed by 0 bases and 3 bases, with 11 bases remaining between them. Per germline, CDR1 SGHRS and CDR2 YFSETQ. The CDR3 is made up of 15 amino acids. The CDR3 region has the DNA TGCGCCAGCAGCTTGGCGGGGCGAAGGACAGATACGCAGTATTTT. It yields the protein CASSLAGRRTDTQYF.

The chain uses TRBV2 and TRBJ1-6; D possibly corresponds to TRBD1 (6 bases). The germline CDR1 and CDR2 sequences are SNHLY and FYNNEI. V lost 7 bases and J lost 14, with 12 bases in between. The CDR3 totals 11 residues. In DNA, the CDR3 is TGTGCCAGCACCGAGGGGGGGACCCTCCACTTT. Amino acids: CASTEGGTLHF.

The table lists this clonotype with a few counts. The genes are TRBV29-1 and TRBJ1-2; 11 bases are a match to TRBD1. This CDR3 comprises 13 residues. The germline CDR1 and CDR2 sequences are SQVTM and ANQGSEA. After removal of 2 bases from V and 7 bases from J, the junction contained 3 bases not matched to a gene. This CDR3 reads CSVEHGTGGGYTF. CDR3 nucleotides: TGCAGCGTTGAACATGGGACAGGGGGTGGCTACACCTTC.

This clonotype is deemed medium-sized (0.01 to 0.1%). This chain links TRBV20-1 with TRBJ2-2; D may be TRBD2 (6 bases). The CDR3 loop spans 16 amino acids. Germline V gene lookup returns CDR1 DFQATT and CDR2 SNEGSKA (reference sequence). Trimming cost V 6 bases and J 5 bases, with 22 bases left between them. The CDR3, as DNA: TGCAGTGCCTATAGTAGCGTAGGGAGGAGGACCGGGGAGCTGTTTTTT. This gives the protein CSAYSSVGRRTGELFF.

The V and J genes are TRBV5-1 and TRBJ1-1; 7 bases match TRBD1. With V trimmed by 4 bases and J by 0 bases, 6 bases remained unmatched. Per the germline V gene, CDR1 is SGHRS and CDR2 is YFSETQ. The length of the CDR3 is 15 residues. CDR3 loop: CASSKPTGMNTEAFF. CDR3 bases: TGCGCCAGCAGCAAGCCGACAGGGATGAACACTGAAGCTTTCTTT.

This clonotype was counted between two and nine times. V and J are TRBV20-1 and TRBJ2-7; 8 positions agree with TRBD2. J gave up 2 bases and V 2 bases, and 8 bases lay outside the gene matches. CDR3 size: 15 residues. The V gene's germline CDR1 is DFQATT and CDR2 SNEGSKA (reference sequence). The CDR3, as DNA: TGCAGTGCTAGACGGGACGGGGGGGCCGCCTACGAGCAGTACTTC. It specifies CSARRDGGAAYEQYF.

The sample holds a few counts of this clonotype. The CDR3 loop reads CASSADVNNEQFF. The CDR3, as DNA: TGTGCCAGCAGCGCGGACGTCAACAATGAGCAGTTCTTC. The chain couples TRBV9 to TRBJ2-1; D gene unclear. CDR1 SGDLS and CDR2 YYNGEE come from the germline V gene. The CDR3 spans 13 residues. Trimming took off 3 bases at V and 5 bases at J, with 9 bases between the two ends.

This sequence joins TRBV12-3 or TRBV12-4 and TRBJ1-2; maybe TRBD1 (5 bases). CDR3 length: 11 residues. Trimming pared 8 bases from V and 5 bases from J, leaving 9 bases between. CDR3 coding DNA: TGTGCCAGCGGAGGGGAGTATGGCTACACCTTC. Amino acids: CASGGEYGYTF.

The chain carries TRBV5-1 and TRBJ1-1; 9 bases match TRBD1. The CDR3 consists of 16 residues. Germline loops: CDR1 SGHRS, CDR2 YFSETQ. The V gene end was trimmed by 3 bases and the J gene end by 6 bases; junction bases not matched to a gene: 12. CDR3 DNA sequence: TGCGCCAGCAGCTCGACCGTCGGGACAGGGCAATCTGAAGCTTTCTTT. Its translation: CASSSTVGTGQSEAFF.

This clonotype was picked up a small number of times. The chain uses TRBV11-1 and TRBJ1-1, with TRBD1 matching over 8 bases. V shed 5 bases and J 5 bases; nucleotides not matched to a gene: 7. Germline loops: CDR1 SGHAT, CDR2 FQDESV (reference sequence). This CDR3 region has 14 residues. CDR3 sequence reads: CASSRFTGGTEAFF. CDR3 nucleotides: TGTGCCAGCAGCCGATTCACAGGGGGAACTGAAGCTTTCTTT.